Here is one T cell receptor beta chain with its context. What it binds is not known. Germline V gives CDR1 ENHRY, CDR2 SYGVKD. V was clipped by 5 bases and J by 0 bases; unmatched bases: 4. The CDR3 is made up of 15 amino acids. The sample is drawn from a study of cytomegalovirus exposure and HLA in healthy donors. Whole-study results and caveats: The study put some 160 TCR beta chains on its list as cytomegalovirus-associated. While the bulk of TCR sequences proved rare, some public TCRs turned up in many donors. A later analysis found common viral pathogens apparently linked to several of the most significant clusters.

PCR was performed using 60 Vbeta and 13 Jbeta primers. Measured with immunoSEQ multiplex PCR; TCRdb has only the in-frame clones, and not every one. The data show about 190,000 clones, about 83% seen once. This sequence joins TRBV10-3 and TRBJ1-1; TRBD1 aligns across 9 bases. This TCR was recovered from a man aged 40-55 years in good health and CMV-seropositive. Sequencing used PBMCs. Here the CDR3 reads CAISPGTGLNTEAFF. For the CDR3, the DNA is TGTGCCATCAGTCCCGGGACAGGGCTGAACACTGAAGCTTTCTTT.